The rows below give T cell receptor beta chains drawn from one sample of a study of identical twins. Via MiXCR, TCRdb re-called the 5' RACE reads, giving one row per CDR3 protein. The sample shows roughly 540,000 distinct CDR3 sequences, 22% of them seen only once. The same data also contributed to another study, on T cells expressing NK-cell markers.

The sequencing input was CD4+ T cells sorted from blood. These TCRs come from a woman between 18 and 29 years old in good health. CDR3s include the opening cysteine and the closing phenylalanine or tryptophan. Each record gives: J gene, D gene, clone size, V gene, CDR3 DNA, CDR3 protein. A D gene is named only where the DNA matches it firmly. Not every row has a clone size; where given, it reads once, few, many or a size class.

TRBJ2-5 | . | few | TRBV20-1 | TGCAGTGCCCAAGGGGGGGTGCGGGAGACCCAGTACTTC | CSAQGGVRETQYF
TRBJ2-5 | . | . | TRBV7-9 | TGTGCCAGCAGCTTAGCGTTCTCGGCGAAAGGAGAGACCCAGTACTTC | CASSLAFSAKGETQYF
TRBJ2-7 | . | many | TRBV3-1 | TGTGCCAGCAGCTCCGCATGGTCCTACGAGCAGTACTTC | CASSSAWSYEQYF
TRBJ2-4 | . | once | TRBV4-3 | TGCGCCAGCAGCCAAGAAGGGTCCTTGATTGGCAAAAACATTCAGTACTTC | CASSQEGSLIGKNIQYF
TRBJ2-1 | . | few | TRBV29-1 | TGCAGCGCCCGCCGAGGGGGAGGGCCGAGGAATGAGCAGTTCTTC | CSARRGGGPRNEQFF
TRBJ2-3 | TRBD2 | few | TRBV18 | TGTGCCAGCTCACCACCGGCGGGGGGGCCCGCAGATACGCAGTATTTT | CASSPPAGGPADTQYF
TRBJ2-1 | TRBD2 | few | TRBV7-6 | TGTGCCAGCAGCTCTACCCCCCGGGGGGGGCAGTTCTTC | CASSSTPRGGQFF
TRBJ1-1 | TRBD1 | . | TRBV5-1 | TGCGCCAGCAGCCCGGGGGACAGGGTGGAGAACACTGAAGCTTTCTTT | CASSPGDRVENTEAFF
TRBJ2-1 | TRBD2 | few | TRBV20-1 | TGCAGTGCCCCGAGGGGGACTAGCGGAAACAATGAGCAGTTCTTC | CSAPRGTSGNNEQFF
TRBJ1-5 | . | many | TRBV12-3/TRBV12-4 | TGTGCCAGCAGTTTCCCAGGGAAGCAGCCCCAGCATTTT | CASSFPGKQPQHF
TRBJ2-1 | TRBD2 | . | TRBV20-1 | TGCAGTGCTCAACTAGCGGGACCCTACAATGAGCAGTTCTTC | CSAQLAGPYNEQFF
TRBJ2-7 | . | few | TRBV7-2 | TGTGCCAGCAGCTTGGCTAGGGACGCCTACGAGCAGTACTTC | CASSLARDAYEQYF
TRBJ2-5 | TRBD2 | few | TRBV6-2/TRBV6-3 | TGTGCCAGCAGTTATTCTAGCGGGGGGGCCTTTCAAGAGACCCAGTACTTC | CASSYSSGGAFQETQYF
TRBJ2-1 | . | . | TRBV6-2/TRBV6-3 | TGTGCCAGCAGCCCTAATTCCCTCCTTGAGCAGTTCTTC | CASSPNSLLEQFF
TRBJ2-3 | . | many | TRBV4-2 | TGTGCCAGCAGCCAAGATGTTGGCGGGGCGGATCGAGCAGATACGCAGTATTTT | CASSQDVGGADRADTQYF
TRBJ1-1 | TRBD1 | . | TRBV4-3 | TGCGCCAGCAGCCACCCCTCAGGGGGCCGGAACACTGAAGCTTTCTTT | CASSHPSGGRNTEAFF
TRBJ2-4 | TRBD2 | few | TRBV20-1 | TGCAGTAGCGGGGGGGTCGGACTTAAAAACATTCAGTACTTC | CSSGGVGLKNIQYF
TRBJ2-3 | TRBD2 | many | TRBV20-1 | TGCAGTGCTAGAGACTTCCGGGAGGCAAGCACAGATACGCAGTATTTT | CSARDFREASTDTQYF
TRBJ1-2 | . | few | TRBV5-8 | TGTGCCAGCAGCGTTGGGACTACGCGGTATGGCTACACCTTC | CASSVGTTRYGYTF
TRBJ2-7 | . | few | TRBV5-1 | TGCGCCAGCAGCCCGGGACAGTTCCAAGGGGGGGACGAGCAGTACTTC | CASSPGQFQGGDEQYF
TRBJ2-1 | TRBD2 | few | TRBV5-1 | TGCGCCAGCAGCCCCTCTTACGGGGGGGGCTTATATGAGCAGTTCTTC | CASSPSYGGGLYEQFF
TRBJ1-1 | . | few | TRBV20-1 | TGCAGTGCTAGGAGGCTAGGCACTGAAGCTTTCTTT | CSARRLGTEAFF
TRBJ2-1 | . | few | TRBV7-2 | TGTGCCAGCAGCCCTCAGGGCGCGGCATACAATGAGCAGTTCTTC | CASSPQGAAYNEQFF
TRBJ2-7 | TRBD1 | . | TRBV9 | TGTGCCAGCAGCGTTGCGGGACAGGGGGCCTACGAGCAGTACTTC | CASSVAGQGAYEQYF
TRBJ2-2 | . | . | TRBV5-1 | TGCGCCAGCAGCTTTCCGGCAACCGGGGAGCTGTTTTTT | CASSFPATGELFF
TRBJ2-3 | . | . | TRBV5-6 | TGTGCCAGCAGCCCCGGGGCCCCCGATACGCAGTATTTT | CASSPGAPDTQYF
TRBJ2-1 | . | few | TRBV7-2 | TGTGCCAGCAGCTTAATCAGGGGTAGTGAGCAGTTCTTC | CASSLIRGSEQFF
TRBJ2-3 | . | . | TRBV29-1 | TGCAGCGTTGGGAGGGGAACAGGGTATCCCACAGATACGCAGTATTTT | CSVGRGTGYPTDTQYF
TRBJ1-6 | . | . | TRBV7-8 | TGTGCCAGCAGCTTAGGCCGAGACAGCTCCTATAATTCACCCCTCCACTTT | CASSLGRDSSYNSPLHF
TRBJ1-1 | . | . | TRBV12-3/TRBV12-4 | TGTGCCAGCAGTATCAGGGGCGGCACTGAAGCTTTCTTT | CASSIRGGTEAFF
TRBJ1-1 | TRBD1 | once | TRBV6-1 | TGTGCCAGCACTAGCCGACCAGGGGGAAAAGCTTTCTTT | CASTSRPGGKAFF
TRBJ1-5 | TRBD1 | . | TRBV5-1 | TGCGCCAGGGCGGACAGGGAATGTGGTCAGCCCCAGCATTTT | CARADRECGQPQHF
TRBJ2-7 | . | . | TRBV5-1 | TGCGCCAGCAGCGGGGGACACTCTGGGAGCTACGAGCAGTACTTC | CASSGGHSGSYEQYF
TRBJ2-1 | TRBD2 | . | TRBV18 | TGTGCCAGCTCACCACGTCAGCTAGCGGGTGCTAATGAGCAGTTCTTC | CASSPRQLAGANEQFF
TRBJ2-1 | TRBD1 | . | TRBV10-3 | TGTGCCATCAGTGGGGACAGGAATGAGCAGTTCTTC | CAISGDRNEQFF
TRBJ2-2 | . | few | TRBV18 | TGTGCCAGCTCACCAGGGACACCGAACACCGGGGAGCTGTTTTTT | CASSPGTPNTGELFF
TRBJ1-2 | TRBD1 | . | TRBV5-1 | TGCGCCAGCAGCTTGGGGGGACAGATCTCTCCTAACTATGGCTACACCTTC | CASSLGGQISPNYGYTF
TRBJ2-7 | TRBD1 | many | TRBV10-3 | TGTGCCATCAGAGGGACAGGGACGTACGAGCAGTACTTC | CAIRGTGTYEQYF
TRBJ2-2 | TRBD2 | . | TRBV20-1 | TGCAGTGCTGAAGCGGGGGTGAACACCGGGGAGCTGTTTTTT | CSAEAGVNTGELFF
TRBJ2-7 | TRBD1 | few | TRBV19 | TGTGCCAGTAAACGAACCGACAGGGACTACGAGCAGTACTTC | CASKRTDRDYEQYF
TRBJ1-5 | TRBD1 | . | TRBV7-8 | TGTGCCAGCAGCTTACAGGGGGCGGCATTGAATCAGCCCCAGCATTTT | CASSLQGAALNQPQHF
TRBJ2-7 | TRBD2 | few | TRBV27 | TGTGCCAGTAGCGGGAAGGTCTCCTACGAGCAGTACTTC | CASSGKVSYEQYF
TRBJ1-1 | . | . | TRBV12-3/TRBV12-4 | TGTGCCAGCAGTTTAGCGAACAGGGTCGCGGCTTTCTTT | CASSLANRVAAFF
TRBJ2-1 | TRBD2 | . | TRBV20-1 | TGCAGTGCTAAAACGACTAGCGGGAGTTTTTACAATGAGCAGTTCTTC | CSAKTTSGSFYNEQFF
TRBJ1-2 | . | . | TRBV11-3 | TGTGCCAGCAGCTTAGACCGGAGCGAGTTAGGCGGCTACACCTTC | CASSLDRSELGGYTF
TRBJ2-1 | TRBD2 | . | TRBV9 | TGTGCCAGCAGCGTAGACGTGTCTAGCGGTCGCCATGAGCAGTTCTTC | CASSVDVSSGRHEQFF
TRBJ2-7 | TRBD2 | few | TRBV9 | TGTGCCAGCAGCCGGGGCCCTAGCGGGGAAAGCTCCTACGAGCAGTACTTC | CASSRGPSGESSYEQYF
TRBJ1-4 | . | . | TRBV7-8 | TGTGCCAGCAGCTTAAAGGGGCGTGAAAAACTGTTTTTT | CASSLKGREKLFF
TRBJ2-2 | . | . | TRBV7-3 | TGTGCCAGCAGCTCCCTTAGCCGAGCCACCGGGGAGCTGTTTTTT | CASSSLSRATGELFF